This T cell receptor beta chain originates from a study of T cell repertoires in cytomegalovirus infection (dated by TCRdb to about 2019). About the study as a whole: Donor HLA type was relevant to the analysis, as public TCR beta signatures indicated carriage of CMV infection together with the matching HLA type.

The instrument given in TCRdb is Illumina HiSeq 1500. TCRdb reprocessed the public reads (quality trimming at Q25 with fastp, clone calling with MiXCR) and kept in-frame beta chains. Each record represents a unique CDR3 protein, reported with the most common genes and DNA among its rows. In all, the sample holds around 200,000 distinct CDR3 sequences, and approximately 18% of those were seen once. Under 30% of the sample comes from the top ten. The paper's findings and limits, for the study overall: The ex vivo response was dominated by HLA-C-restricted CMV-specific TCR beta clonotypes, and the single most frequent clonotype in two of eight donors was supplied by these HLA-C-restricted clonotypes. Carriers of CMV infection plus the relevant HLA type were discriminated by the cumulative frequency of public TCR beta family members in the study cohort and in an independent roughly 380-donor cohort.

Looking up the germline V gene (reference sequence) yields CDR1 MNHEY and CDR2 SMNVEV. Counted from cysteine to phenylalanine, this CDR3 has 15 amino acids. The kept DNA is CDR3 alone, 45 bases in frame from the first base. Between the V and J ends, shortened by 4 bases and 0 bases respectively, the junction contains 13 bases. A remark on this clonotype: Its antigen target is currently unknown. Qualities for individual bases were not recorded, and no much larger clone is one base off.

The V and J segments used are TRBV27 and TRBJ2-7; the D gene identity is not certain. The TCR originated in a human donor in good health (CMV status not recorded). Some clones in this sample may be carry-over from other donors' samples. Sequenced: CD8+ T cells from PBMCs. The CDR3 protein is CASSSDRPSSYEQYF. At the DNA level, the sequence is TGTGCCAGCAGTTCGGACCGCCCGAGCTCCTACGAGCAGTACTTC.